The rows below give T cell receptor beta chains drawn from one sample of a study of T cell responses to AZD1222 COVID-19 vaccine. Using immunoSEQ multiplex PCR, the repertoire was profiled, and TCRdb retains in-frame clones only, with some absent. The table shows approximately 220,000 clones, with about 93% occurring only once. Sequences were derived from peripheral blood, sampled on day 0 of MenACWY control vaccination. The origin of the receptors is an adult in good health. The conserved cysteine and the conserved F or W are not part of the CDR3 here.

j_call,v_call,cdr3_aa
TRBJ1-6,TRBV30,AWSVRAFNSPLH
TRBJ1-2,TRBV28,ASRPPGMYGYT
TRBJ1-4,TRBV28,ASRNGDRTNEKLF
TRBJ1-6,TRBV6-6,ASTTEFNSPLH
TRBJ1-4,TRBV15,ATSRDRDEKLF
TRBJ1-2,TRBV18,ASSPLAQGPNSNYGYT
TRBJ1-6,TRBV28,ASRGVGSPLH
TRBJ1-2,TRBV28,ASSLGIPNNYGYT
TRBJ1-5,TRBV28,ASSRDRTLSNQPQH
TRBJ2-3,TRBV5-1,ASSSGQPTDTQY
TRBJ2-4,TRBV11-2,ASSLRQGGKNIQY
TRBJ1-2,TRBV6-5,ASSPTSRRGYT
TRBJ1-1,TRBV19,ASRRDRGNTEAF
TRBJ1-3,TRBV6-5,ASRKDMWVNTIY
TRBJ1-2,TRBV19,ASSDGYYGYT
TRBJ1-2,TRBV2,ASSDRDRDNYGYT
TRBJ2-3,TRBV5-4,ASSYTGGRTDTQY
TRBJ1-4,TRBV12-3/TRBV12-4,ASRNRVGEKLF
TRBJ1-2,TRBV30,AWSPRGGAYGYT
TRBJ1-2,TRBV5-4,ASSLDREHGYT
TRBJ1-5,TRBV28,ASIREGGNNQPQH
TRBJ1-1,TRBV5-6,ASSLGGGGLWGTEAF
TRBJ2-1,TRBV14,ASSQMVNRGEQF
TRBJ1-2,TRBV6-6,ASSSPGQSYYGYT
TRBJ2-7,TRBV6-4,ASSRGTRSLEQY
TRBJ2-3,TRBV5-1,ASSSGLAGTDTQY
TRBJ1-1,TRBV19,ASNGDRGNTEAF
TRBJ2-3,TRBV5-1,ASSLGLAATDTQY
TRBJ2-2,TRBV6-4,ASSENRGGELF
TRBJ1-1,TRBV30,ACGHPNTEAF
TRBJ1-5,TRBV19,ASQRQAYSNQPQH
TRBJ1-5,TRBV29-1,SVQGSNQPQH
TRBJ1-4,TRBV4-3,ASSQDRLNEKLF
TRBJ1-1,TRBV28,ASSLGHKNTEAF
TRBJ1-6,TRBV27,ASSLIPPRGSPLH
TRBJ1-2,TRBV29-1,SVVAWGYGYT
TRBJ1-2,TRBV29-1,SVLGRGGLRSGIAGYGYT
TRBJ1-1,TRBV12-3/TRBV12-4,ASSFRPSIEAF
TRBJ1-6,TRBV7-3,ASSLTGDIFSPLH
TRBJ1-1,TRBV30,AWSRLGIESTEAF
TRBJ1-1,TRBV5-1,ASSLTGSIRTGEAF
TRBJ1-2,TRBV7-8,ASSHPSAGLYGYT
TRBJ1-2,TRBV12-3/TRBV12-4,ASSVEGYGYT